The 24 T cell receptor beta chains below come from one sample, sequenced in a study of blood T cells in healthy people across ages. Then a second PCR, running about 6 to 12 cycles, was carried out with a sample-barcoded 5' primer and a J-beta primer mix. TCRdb processed the 5' RACE reads anew with MiXCR; each CDR3 protein has one entry. The repertoire holds hundreds of thousands of distinct CDR3 sequences, around 49% seen once, with around a third in the top ten. Input material: blood. The source of these receptors is a woman aged 55-69 years in good health.

The chain combines TRBV4-1 with TRBJ1-3; 7 bases agree with TRBD1. V lost 0 bases and J lost 0; bases outside the gene matches: 8. This CDR3 has 18 amino acids. Germline CDR1 and CDR2: MGHRA and YSYEKL. CDR3: CASSQEPRAGGSGNTIYF. Written as DNA, the CDR3 is TGCGCCAGCAGCCAAGAACCCCGGGCAGGGGGCTCTGGAAACACCATATATTTT.

This chain connects TRBV27 to TRBJ2-7, with D unresolved. Germline V lookup: CDR1 MNHEY, CDR2 SMNVEV (reference sequence). There are 14 residues in the CDR3. Trimming stripped 2 bases from V and 5 bases from J, with 13 bases between. The CDR3 loop reads CASSLLAGTNEQYF. The CDR3 nucleotides are TGTGCCAGCAGTTTACTGGCAGGTACTAACGAGCAGTACTTC.

The rearrangement uses TRBV20-1 and TRBJ2-7; D unclear. The CDR3 has 14 amino acids. Trimming stripped 3 bases from V and 1 base from J, with 13 bases between. Germline CDR1 is DFQATT and CDR2 is SNEGSKA (reference sequence). CDR3 region: CSASLPGQSYEQYF. CDR3 bases: TGCAGTGCTAGCCTCCCCGGCCAGTCCTACGAGCAGTACTTC.

The rearrangement uses TRBV6-5 and TRBJ1-5, with D perhaps matching TRBD1 (5 bases). Germline CDR1 MNHEY, CDR2 SVGAGI. Trimming removed 6 bases from V and 2 bases from J, with 17 bases in between. The CDR3 runs 16 residues. DNA for the CDR3: TGTGCCAGCAGCCCCGGGAGGGGATCTGGCAATCAGCCCCAGCATTTT. Protein: CASSPGRGSGNQPQHF.

The chain recombines TRBV29-1 with TRBJ2-4; 7 bases fit TRBD2. The last part of the DNA fits TRBJ2-7 better; the J call may be wrong. CDR3 size: 13 residues. Germline V CDR1 and CDR2: SQVTM, ANQGSEA. The CDR3 bases are TGCAGCGTTGGGAGGCCGGGAGGTACCGAGCAGTACTTC. Residues: CSVGRPGGTEQYF.

The chain employs TRBV13 and TRBJ1-1, with 7 bases that match TRBD1. The CDR3 is 16 amino acids. Unmatched junction bases numbered 9, after V lost 5 bases and J lost 0 bases. The germline V gene has CDR1 PRHDT and CDR2 FYEKMQ (reference sequence). CDR3 DNA: TGTGCCAGCAGCCTTAGGCCAGGGGGAGTGAACACTGAAGCTTTCTTT. Its protein is CASSLRPGGVNTEAFF.

This chain uses TRBV29-1 with TRBJ1-5; TRBD1 agrees at 7 bases. CDR1 and CDR2 (germline): SQVTM, ANQGSEA. The J segment lost 4 bases and the V segment lost 6 bases, leaving 9 bases of the junction unmatched. This CDR3 spans 14 amino acids. The DNA for the CDR3 is TGCAGCGTCCACCGGGACAGCGAAAATCAGCCCCAGCATTTT. This codes for CSVHRDSENQPQHF.

The rearrangement uses TRBV30 and TRBJ2-1, with D possibly matching TRBD2 (5 bases). Germline CDR1 GTSNPN, CDR2 SVGIG (reference sequence). V was trimmed by 3 bases and J by 7 bases, leaving 16 bases between them. The CDR3 extends over 14 amino acids. Here the CDR3 reads CAWRLPGGMNEQFF. In nucleotides, the CDR3 is TGTGCCTGGAGGCTCCCTGGAGGAATGAATGAGCAGTTCTTC.

This clonotype has just a few counts. V usage is TRBV5-1 and J usage is TRBJ2-7; 7 bases align to TRBD2. This CDR3 comprises 11 residues. V was clipped by 6 bases and J by 7 bases; unmatched bases: 4. CDR1 and CDR2 (germline): SGHRS, YFSETQ. CDR3 loop: CASTGEGEQYF. The CDR3 nucleotides read TGCGCCAGCACTGGGGAGGGTGAGCAGTACTTC.

The rearrangement joins TRBV20-1 to TRBJ2-1; D unclear. The J call may be incorrect, as the DNA end agrees better with TRBJ2-7. CDR1 DFQATT and CDR2 SNEGSKA come from the germline V gene (reference sequence). The CDR3 has 16 amino acids. The DNA of the CDR3 is TGCAGTGCTAGTTCTCTGCAGACGGTCTCCTACAATGAGCAGTACTTC. Its translation: CSASSLQTVSYNEQYF.

The genes are TRBV29-1 and TRBJ1-2, with D possibly being TRBD1 (5 bases). CDR3 length equals 15 residues. The germline V and J ends were trimmed by 0 bases and 4 bases, with 15 bases remaining between them. Germline lookup yields CDR1 SQVTM and CDR2 ANQGSEA. This CDR3 is CSVEDSGGVGYGYTF. The CDR3 region has the DNA TGCAGCGTTGAAGATTCTGGGGGGGTGGGCTATGGCTACACCTTC.

V gene TRBV3-1 combines with J gene TRBJ2-6, with D perhaps being TRBD1 or TRBD2 (5 bases each). Germline CDR1 LGHDT, CDR2 YNNKEL (reference sequence). The CDR3 runs to 14 residues. The V end was cut by 6 bases, the J end by 3 bases, with 9 bases between. The CDR3 protein is CASRGDYGANVLTF. CDR3 DNA sequence: TGTGCCAGCAGGGGGGATTATGGGGCCAACGTCCTGACTTTC.

The V and J genes are TRBV20-1 and TRBJ2-1; 14 nucleotides match TRBD2. The CDR3 extends over 16 amino acids. J lost 7 bases, V lost 5 bases, and 10 bases had no gene match. The germline gives CDR1 DFQATT, CDR2 SNEGSKA (reference sequence). CDR3 nucleotides: TGCAGTGCTCCTCGACTGGGACTAGCGGGAGTGAATGAGCAGTTCTTC. This encodes CSAPRLGLAGVNEQFF.

There are many counts of this clonotype. The rearrangement joins TRBV5-1 to TRBJ2-1; maybe TRBD1 (6 bases). CDR3 length equals 14 residues. The germline gives CDR1 SGHRS, CDR2 YFSETQ. The ends were cut back, 2 bases at V and 1 base at J, with 7 bases in the middle. Here the CDR3 reads CASSFQGSYNEQFF. The CDR3 DNA reads as TGCGCCAGCAGCTTTCAGGGGTCCTACAATGAGCAGTTCTTC. Full variable domain (remainder filled in from reference TRBV5-1 and TRBJ2-1): KAGVTQTPRYLIKTRGQQVTLSCSPISGHRSVSWYQQTPGQGLQFLFEYFSETQRNKGNFPGRFSGRQFSNSRSEMNVSTLELGDSALYLCASSFQGSYNEQFFGPGTRLTVL.

V usage is TRBV12-3 or TRBV12-4 and J usage is TRBJ2-5; TRBD1 agrees at 8 bases. The tail of the sequence fits TRBJ2-7 better, so the J call may be wrong. The CDR3 consists of 14 residues. CDR3 nucleotides: TGTGCCAGCACCCGGGACAGGCGCTGGGACGAGCAGTACTTC. The encoded protein is CASTRDRRWDEQYF.

The V gene is TRBV4-1, the J gene TRBJ2-3, with D hard to call. This CDR3 has 16 amino acids. Per the germline V gene, CDR1 is MGHRA and CDR2 is YSYEKL. The V end was cut by 3 bases, the J end by 3 bases, with 16 bases between. CDR3 nucleotides: TGCGCCAGCAGCCATTCCTGGGTCGGCGTTACAGATACGCAGTATTTT. Translating gives CASSHSWVGVTDTQYF.

V usage is TRBV7-8 and J usage is TRBJ1-6, with 9 bases identical to TRBD1. V lost 4 bases to trimming and J lost 10 bases; unmatched junction nucleotides: 8. Germline CDR1 reads SGHVS; CDR2 reads FQNEAQ. There are 15 residues in the CDR3. The CDR3 loop is CASSSRVGQGSPLHF. CDR3 bases: TGTGCCAGCAGCTCTAGGGTGGGACAGGGATCACCCCTCCACTTT. Together with reference TRBV7-8 and TRBJ1-6, the CDR3 gives the full variable domain: GAGVSQSPRYKVAKRGQDVALRCDPISGHVSLFWYQQALGQGPEFLTYFQNEAQLDKSGLPSDRFFAERPEGSVSTLKIQRTQQEDSAVYLCASSSRVGQGSPLHFGNGTRLTVT.

The sample holds a few counts of this clonotype. This rearrangement joins TRBV6-5 to TRBJ1-2, with TRBD1 identical over 10 bases. J was trimmed by 5 bases and V by 8 bases; bases with no gene match: 5. The CDR3 is made up of 13 amino acids. The germline V gene encodes CDR1 MNHEY and CDR2 SVGAGI. The DNA for the CDR3 is TGTGCCAGCCGGGACAGGGGTGCTTATGGCTACACCTTC. This translates into CASRDRGAYGYTF.

V gene TRBV19 combines with J gene TRBJ2-1; TRBD1 matches at 7 bases. CDR1 is LNHDA and CDR2 is SQIVND in the germline V gene (reference sequence). CDR3 length: 15 residues. The J segment lost 2 bases and the V segment lost 6 bases, leaving 7 bases of the junction unmatched. The CDR3 protein is CASSVSGTAYNEQFF. The CDR3, as DNA: TGTGCCAGTAGCGTCTCCGGGACAGCCTACAATGAGCAGTTCTTC.

V is TRBV11-3 and J is TRBJ2-2; D not resolved. This CDR3 contains 15 residues. In germline, CDR1 is SGHNT, CDR2 YENEEA. V was trimmed by 2 bases and J by 5 bases, leaving 12 bases between them. As DNA, the CDR3 is TGTGCCAGCAGCTTATCGACTGGGATGACCGGGGAGCTGTTTTTT. It specifies CASSLSTGMTGELFF.

The CDR3 region is CASSLWDRGRDTEAFF. CDR3 nucleotide sequence: TGTGCCAGCAGTTTGTGGGACAGGGGGCGGGACACTGAAGCTTTCTTT. The chain has TRBV12-3 or TRBV12-4 and TRBJ1-1, with 12 bases matching TRBD1. The CDR3 spans 16 residues. The V gene end was trimmed by 3 bases and the J gene end by 3 bases; junction bases not matched to a gene: 5.

This clonotype was observed once. The chain joins TRBV14 to TRBJ2-1, with no clear D. Germline loops: CDR1 SGHDN, CDR2 FVKESK. Trimming removed 1 base at V and 7 bases at J, with 14 bases between. The CDR3 length is 15 residues. CDR3: CASSQGSQWMNEQFF. The CDR3 DNA reads TGTGCCAGCAGCCAAGGGTCCCAGTGGATGAATGAGCAGTTCTTC.

The gene calls are TRBV7-2 and TRBJ2-1; TRBD2 matches at 13 bases. CDR1 and CDR2 from the germline V gene are SGHTA and FQGNSA. The CDR3 sequence is 20 residues long. With V trimmed by 5 bases and J by 1 base, 14 bases remained unmatched. In DNA form, the CDR3 reads TGTGCCAGCAGCGTCCAATTGAGGACTAGCGGGAGAATGTCCTACAATGAGCAGTTCTTC. Its protein is CASSVQLRTSGRMSYNEQFF.

The CDR3 nucleotides read TGTGCCATCAGCGGCTCCGGGACAGGCCCCCGGGGGCAGTACTTC. This gives the protein CAISGSGTGPRGQYF. This chain joins TRBV10-3 and TRBJ2-5, with TRBD1 matching over 8 bases. Trimming cost V 6 bases and J 11 bases; bases outside gene matches: 17. This CDR3 has 15 residues. Germline V lookup: CDR1 ENHRY, CDR2 SYGVKD.